The next 25 T cell receptor beta chains were all read from a single sample in a study of early stage breast cancer tumors. The method was immunoSEQ multiplex PCR; TCRdb's version includes in-frame clones alone and lacks a portion of them. The sample includes roughly 60,000 clones, about 80% of them seen just once. Sample: blood. These TCRs come from a person under 45 with breast cancer.

The V call is TRBV11-3, the J call TRBJ1-1; D gene uncertain. V lost 5 bases to trimming and J lost 0 bases, with 13 bases between them. The germline gives CDR1 SGHNT, CDR2 YENEEA. The length of the CDR3 is 15 residues. The CDR3 DNA reads TGTGCCAGCAGCCCCACCGGACGGCTGAACACTGAAGCTTTCTTT. Translated, it gives CASSPTGRLNTEAFF.

As concerns this clone: One junction end disagrees with the germline gene, perhaps due to a read error. The rearrangement links TRBV5-6 to TRBJ1-2; perhaps TRBD1 as D (6 bases). Germline CDR1 is SGHDT and CDR2 is YYEEEE. The CDR3 spans 16 residues. CDR3: CASSLGQDSLLYSYTF. The CDR3 bases are TGTGCCAGCAGTTTGGGTCAGGACAGTCTCCTTTATAGCTACACCTTC.

The chain has TRBV5-1 and TRBJ2-5, with D unresolved. The CDR3 spans 14 residues. Germline CDR1 and CDR2: SGHRS and YFSETQ. Trimming took 6 bases from V and 1 from J, leaving 13 bases between them. The CDR3 region has the DNA TGCGCCAGCACGGGTGGCCCACCCCAAGAGACCCAGTACTTC. Translation gives CASTGGPPQETQYF.

This clone appeared a few times. The chain employs TRBV2 and TRBJ2-3; D is undetermined. The CDR3 runs 11 residues. The germline CDR1 and CDR2 sequences are SNHLY and FYNNEI. The V gene lost 5 bases and the J gene lost 9 bases, with 9 bases spanning the gap. The CDR3 DNA reads as TGTGCCAGCAGTCAAGTCGGAACGCAGTATTTT. This sequence encodes CASSQVGTQYF.

This clone was observed a few times. This chain links TRBV15 with TRBJ2-1; 13 bases match TRBD2. J gave up 14 bases and V 5 bases, and 9 bases lay outside the gene matches. The germline gives CDR1 LNHNV, CDR2 YYDKDF (reference sequence). The CDR3 runs to 14 residues. DNA of the CDR3: TGTGCCACCAGCTCCCGGACTAGCGGGAGTAGGAAGTTCTTC. This codes for CATSSRTSGSRKFF.

The V gene is TRBV10-3, the J gene TRBJ1-2, with TRBD1 matching over 7 bases. Germline V lookup: CDR1 ENHRY, CDR2 SYGVKD. The junction had 12 bases not matched to a gene; V was cut back by 5 bases and J by 0 bases. The CDR3 spans 17 residues. This CDR3 is CAISPTGSGGPNYGYTF. In DNA, the CDR3 is TGTGCCATCAGTCCGACAGGGTCAGGGGGACCTAACTATGGCTACACCTTC.

The chain couples TRBV4-1 to TRBJ2-1; D assignment may be TRBD1 or TRBD2 (5 bases each). This CDR3 region has 18 residues. V was clipped by 1 base and J by 8 bases, with 24 bases between them. In germline, CDR1 is MGHRA, CDR2 YSYEKL. Here the CDR3 reads CASSQVYPSSGRVYEQFF. DNA for the CDR3: TGCGCCAGCAGCCAAGTATACCCCAGCTCAGGGAGAGTGTATGAGCAGTTCTTC.

The V call is TRBV30, the J call TRBJ2-7, with a weak D call TRBD1 (6 bases). The CDR3 loop spans 13 amino acids. CDR1 and CDR2 (germline): GTSNPN, SVGIG (reference sequence). Trimming pared 1 base from V and 6 bases from J, leaving 13 bases between. Written as DNA, the CDR3 is TGTGCCTGGAGTGGGACAGTCGAGGGCGAGCAGTACTTC. Its protein is CAWSGTVEGEQYF.

V gene TRBV5-1 combines with J gene TRBJ2-1, with TRBD2 matching 13 bases. Per germline, CDR1 SGHRS and CDR2 YFSETQ. The CDR3 consists of 18 residues. With V trimmed by 3 bases and J by 2 bases, 8 bases remained unmatched. CDR3 loop: CASSSNPGLAGAYNEQFF. For the CDR3, the DNA is TGCGCCAGCAGCTCTAACCCCGGACTAGCGGGAGCCTACAATGAGCAGTTCTTC.

The chain joins TRBV29-1 to TRBJ2-1, with no clear D. The CDR3 loop spans 13 amino acids. V was cut by 5 bases and J by 3 bases, with 11 bases left in between. From germline, CDR1 is SQVTM and CDR2 ANQGSEA. The DNA for the CDR3 is TGCAGCGTTTTTGACTTGAACTACAATGAGCAGTTCTTC. Protein product: CSVFDLNYNEQFF.

The chain employs TRBV2 and TRBJ2-1, with TRBD2 matching 13 bases. CDR1 and CDR2 (germline): SNHLY, FYNNEI. V was pared by 6 bases and J by 4 bases, with 15 bases of the junction left unmatched. CDR3 length equals 19 residues. Written as DNA, the CDR3 is TGTGCCAGCAGCGAATCGGAACTAGCGGGAGGGCCGATGTACAATGAGCAGTTCTTC. Its translation is CASSESELAGGPMYNEQFF.

The rearrangement links TRBV2 to TRBJ1-2; a possible D gene is TRBD1 (6 bases). The CDR3 runs to 12 residues. Trimming took off 8 bases at V and 8 bases at J, with 15 bases between the two ends. Germline CDR1 and CDR2: SNHLY and FYNNEI. The CDR3 region has the DNA TGTGCCAGCCAGCAGGGGATGAGGGGCTACACCTTC. Protein sequence: CASQQGMRGYTF.

CDR3 sequence: CASSRGQGDTIYF. In nucleotides, the CDR3 is TGTGCCAGCAGCAGGGGGCAAGGAGACACCATATATTTT. This chain connects TRBV6-4 to TRBJ1-3, with TRBD1 matching over 8 bases. V dropped 6 bases and J dropped 8; count of bases not matched to a gene: 6. The CDR3 sequence is 13 residues long. In germline, CDR1 is MRHNA, CDR2 SNTAGT.

The rearrangement links TRBV27 to TRBJ1-1; D is possibly TRBD1 (5 bases). Trimming cost V 3 bases and J 0 bases, with 11 bases left between them. CDR1 MNHEY and CDR2 SMNVEV come from the germline V gene (reference sequence). The CDR3 spans 15 residues. CDR3 in DNA: TGTGCCAGCAGTTTTGGGGGGATATTGAACACTGAAGCTTTCTTT. Protein: CASSFGGILNTEAFF.

The genes are TRBV5-1 and TRBJ2-1; 10 bases map to TRBD2. V was clipped by 4 bases and J by 6 bases; unmatched bases: 7. This CDR3 has 15 amino acids. Per germline, CDR1 SGHRS and CDR2 YFSETQ. The DNA for the CDR3 is TGCGCCAGCAGCGAGCTAGCGGGAGATGGCAATGAGCAGTTCTTC. This codes for CASSELAGDGNEQFF. The complete variable domain, with remaining parts taken from reference TRBV5-1 and TRBJ2-1, reads KAGVTQTPRYLIKTRGQQVTLSCSPISGHRSVSWYQQTPGQGLQFLFEYFSETQRNKGNFPGRFSGRQFSNSRSEMNVSTLELGDSALYLCASSELAGDGNEQFFGPGTRLTVL.

J is TRBJ2-5 and V is TRBV27, with TRBD2 matching over 7 bases. The germline V gene has CDR1 MNHEY and CDR2 SMNVEV (reference sequence). Losses at the gene ends were 6 bases for V and 1 base for J; bases not matched to a gene: 14. This CDR3 has 17 amino acids. This CDR3 is CASSLVPFSGPQETQYF. CDR3 sequence (DNA): TGTGCCAGCAGCCTAGTCCCCTTTAGCGGGCCCCAAGAGACCCAGTACTTC.

This clone was observed once. V is TRBV6-5 and J is TRBJ1-1, with 8 bases aligning to TRBD1. Trimming at V came to 2 bases and at J to 11 bases, leaving 7 bases not matched to a gene. CDR1 is MNHEY and CDR2 is SVGAGI in the germline V gene. The CDR3 runs to 13 residues. The CDR3 bases are TGTGCCAGCAGTTACCGGACAGGGAGTTTGGCTTTCTTT. It encodes CASSYRTGSLAFF.

V gene TRBV28 combines with J gene TRBJ2-2, with 11 bases identical to TRBD2. The CDR3 is 16 residues long. The V segment lost 5 bases and the J segment 6 bases; nucleotides outside the gene matches: 8. CDR1 is MDHEN and CDR2 is SYDVKM in the germline V gene. The CDR3 DNA is TGTGCCAGCAGTCCCCTAGCGGGAGGTCTTTCCGGGGAGCTGTTTTTT. Its protein product is CASSPLAGGLSGELFF.

J is TRBJ2-3 and V is TRBV5-6, with D unclear. The germline V gene encodes CDR1 SGHDT and CDR2 YYEEEE. Trimming removed 0 bases at V and 0 bases at J, with 8 bases between. The CDR3 spans 15 residues. CDR3 sequence (DNA): TGTGCCAGCAGCTTGGATTGGGGTAGCACAGATACGCAGTATTTT. It yields the protein CASSLDWGSTDTQYF.

This chain links TRBV7-9 with TRBJ2-7; TRBD1 is a possible D gene (5 bases). This CDR3 region has 14 residues. Trimming cost V 11 bases and J 3 bases, with 20 bases left between them. The germline V gene has CDR1 SEHNR and CDR2 FQNEAQ (reference sequence). In DNA form, the CDR3 reads TGTGCCGGACAAGGCGGATCCACCCGCTACGAGCAGTACTTC. This sequence encodes CAGQGGSTRYEQYF.

The chain is built from TRBV9 and TRBJ1-3; 7 nucleotides line up with TRBD1. The germline V gene encodes CDR1 SGDLS and CDR2 YYNGEE. The CDR3 sequence is 14 residues long. After removal of 3 bases from V and 2 bases from J, the junction contained 2 bases not matched to a gene. The CDR3 DNA sequence: TGTGCCAGCAGCGACGGGACAGCTGGAAACACCATATATTTT. Translation gives CASSDGTAGNTIYF. Full variable domain (outside the CDR3, taken from reference TRBV9 and TRBJ1-3): DSGVTQTPKHLITATGQRVTLRCSPRSGDLSVYWYQQSLDQGLQFLIQYYNGEERAKGNILERFSAQQFPDLHSELNLSSLELGDSALYFCASSDGTAGNTIYFGEGSWLTVV.

This chain uses TRBV5-4 with TRBJ1-1; D unresolved. This CDR3 region has 13 residues. In germline, CDR1 is SGHNT, CDR2 YYREEE (reference sequence). With 0 bases removed from V and 7 bases from J, the gap between germline ends came to 10 bases. The CDR3, as DNA: TGTGCCAGCAGCTTGGGGGCGGGGTATGAAGCTTTCTTT. It is translated as CASSLGAGYEAFF.

This chain joins TRBV9 and TRBJ2-1, with 8 positions matching TRBD2. Looked up from germline, CDR1 is SGDLS and CDR2 is YYNGEE. This CDR3 is built from 16 residues. With 0 bases clipped from V and 5 bases from J, the junction kept 7 bases outside the gene matches. The CDR3 here is CASSVVTSGTNNEQFF. The CDR3 region has the DNA TGTGCCAGCAGCGTAGTCACTAGCGGTACAAACAATGAGCAGTTCTTC.

The CDR3 DNA reads as TGTGCCAGCAGCCAAGAAGGTGAGGTCGGGGAGCTGTTTTTT. Translation gives CASSQEGEVGELFF. J is TRBJ2-2 and V is TRBV4-2; no reliable D call. This CDR3 spans 14 amino acids. V was trimmed by 0 bases and J by 7 bases, leaving 9 bases between them. The V gene's germline CDR1 is LGHNA and CDR2 YNFKEQ.

V gene TRBV5-6 combines with J gene TRBJ2-1, with 11 positions matching TRBD2. Germline loops: CDR1 SGHDT, CDR2 YYEEEE. The CDR3 extends over 18 amino acids. The J segment lost 1 base and the V segment lost 0 bases, leaving 6 bases of the junction unmatched. The CDR3 DNA follows: TGTGCCAGCAGCTTGGAACTAGCGGGAGTCCTATCCTACAATGAGCAGTTCTTC. Residues: CASSLELAGVLSYNEQFF.